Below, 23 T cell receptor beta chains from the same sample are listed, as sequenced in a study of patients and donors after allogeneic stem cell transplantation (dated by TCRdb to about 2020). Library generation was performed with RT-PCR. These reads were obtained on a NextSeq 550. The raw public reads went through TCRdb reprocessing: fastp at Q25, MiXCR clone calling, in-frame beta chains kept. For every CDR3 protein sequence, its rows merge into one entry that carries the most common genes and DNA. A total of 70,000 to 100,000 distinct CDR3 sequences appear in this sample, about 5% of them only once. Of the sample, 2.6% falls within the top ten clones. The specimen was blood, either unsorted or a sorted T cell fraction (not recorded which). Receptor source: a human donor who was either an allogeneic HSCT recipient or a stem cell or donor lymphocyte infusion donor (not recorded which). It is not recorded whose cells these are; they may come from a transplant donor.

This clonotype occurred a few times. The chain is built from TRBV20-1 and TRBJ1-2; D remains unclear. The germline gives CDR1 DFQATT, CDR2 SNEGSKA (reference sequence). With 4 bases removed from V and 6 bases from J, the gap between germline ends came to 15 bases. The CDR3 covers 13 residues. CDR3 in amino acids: CSANLPGFHGYTF. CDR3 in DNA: TGCAGTGCTAACCTTCCGGGTTTCCATGGCTACACCTTC.

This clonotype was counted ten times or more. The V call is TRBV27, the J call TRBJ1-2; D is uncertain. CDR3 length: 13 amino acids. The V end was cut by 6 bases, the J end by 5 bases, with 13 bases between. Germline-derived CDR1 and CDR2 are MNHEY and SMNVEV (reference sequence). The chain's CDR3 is CASSNPGGYGYTF. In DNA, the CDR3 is TGTGCCAGCAGCAACCCCGGTGGATATGGCTACACCTTC.

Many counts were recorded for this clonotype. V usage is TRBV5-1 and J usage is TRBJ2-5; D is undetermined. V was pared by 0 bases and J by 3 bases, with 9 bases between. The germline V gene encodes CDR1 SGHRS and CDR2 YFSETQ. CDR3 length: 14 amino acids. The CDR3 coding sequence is TGCGCCAGCAGCTTGGGGCCTCAGGAAGAGACCCAGTACTTC. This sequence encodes CASSLGPQEETQYF.

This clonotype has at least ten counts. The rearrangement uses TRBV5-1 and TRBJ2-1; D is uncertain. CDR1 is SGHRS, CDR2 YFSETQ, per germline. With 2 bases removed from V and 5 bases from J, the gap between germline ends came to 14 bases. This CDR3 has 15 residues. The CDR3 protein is CASSFAALYDNEQFF. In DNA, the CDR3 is TGCGCCAGCAGCTTCGCGGCACTATACGACAATGAGCAGTTCTTC.

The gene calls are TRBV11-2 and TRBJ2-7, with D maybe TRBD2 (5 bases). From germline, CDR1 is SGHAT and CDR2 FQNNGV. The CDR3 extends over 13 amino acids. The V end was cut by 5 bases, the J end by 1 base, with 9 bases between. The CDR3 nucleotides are TGTGCCAGCAGCCCCCGGGGATCCTACGAGCAGTACTTC. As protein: CASSPRGSYEQYF.

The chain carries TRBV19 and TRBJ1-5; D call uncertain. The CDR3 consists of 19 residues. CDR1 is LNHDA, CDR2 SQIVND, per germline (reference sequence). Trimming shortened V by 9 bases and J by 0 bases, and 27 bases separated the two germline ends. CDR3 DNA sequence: TGTGCCAGCGCAAAAACCCCCGGGCCCCTCCGTTATAGCAATCAGCCCCAGCATTTT. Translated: CASAKTPGPLRYSNQPQHF. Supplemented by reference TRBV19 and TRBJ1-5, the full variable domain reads DGGITQSPKYLFRKEGQNVTLSCEQNLNHDAMYWYRQDPGQGLRLIYYSQIVNDFQKGDIAEGYSVSREKKESFPLTVTSAQKNPTAFYLCASAKTPGPLRYSNQPQHFGDGTRLSIL.

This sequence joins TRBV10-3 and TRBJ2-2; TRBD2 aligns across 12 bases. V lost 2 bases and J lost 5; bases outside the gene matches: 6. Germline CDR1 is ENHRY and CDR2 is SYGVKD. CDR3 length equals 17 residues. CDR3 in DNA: TGTGCCATCAGTGAGCGGACTAGCGGGATGGGGACCGGGGAGCTGTTTTTT. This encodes CAISERTSGMGTGELFF.

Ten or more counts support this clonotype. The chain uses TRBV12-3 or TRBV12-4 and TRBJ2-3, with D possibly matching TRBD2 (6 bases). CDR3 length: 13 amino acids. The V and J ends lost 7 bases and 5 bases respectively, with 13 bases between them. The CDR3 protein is CASTPGDGDTQYF. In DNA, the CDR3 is TGTGCCAGCACCCCGGGGGATGGAGATACGCAGTATTTT.

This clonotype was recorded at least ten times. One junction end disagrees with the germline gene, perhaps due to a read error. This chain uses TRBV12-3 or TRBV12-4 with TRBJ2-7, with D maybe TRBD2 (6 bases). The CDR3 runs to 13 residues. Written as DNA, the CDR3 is TGTGCCAGCAGATTAGCGGCCTCCTACGAGCAGTACTTC. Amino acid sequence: CASRLAASYEQYF.

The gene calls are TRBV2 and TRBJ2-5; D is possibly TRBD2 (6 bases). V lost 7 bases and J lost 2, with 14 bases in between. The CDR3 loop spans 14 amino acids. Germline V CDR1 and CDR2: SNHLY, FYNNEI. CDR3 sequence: CASTLSGGQETQYF. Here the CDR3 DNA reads TGTGCCAGCACTCTTTCCGGGGGACAAGAGACCCAGTACTTC.

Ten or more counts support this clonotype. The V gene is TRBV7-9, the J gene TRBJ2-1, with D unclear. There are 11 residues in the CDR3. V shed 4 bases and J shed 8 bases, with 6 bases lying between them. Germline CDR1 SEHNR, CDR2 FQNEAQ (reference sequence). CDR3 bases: TGTGCCAGCAGCTCGTGGGATGAGCAGTTCTTC. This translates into CASSSWDEQFF.

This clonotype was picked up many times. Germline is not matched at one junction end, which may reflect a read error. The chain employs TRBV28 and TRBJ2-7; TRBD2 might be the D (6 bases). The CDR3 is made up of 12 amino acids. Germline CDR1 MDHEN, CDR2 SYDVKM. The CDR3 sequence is CASSSSSARGDF. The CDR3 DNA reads TGTGCCAGCAGTAGCTCTAGCGCCCGCGGGGACTTC.

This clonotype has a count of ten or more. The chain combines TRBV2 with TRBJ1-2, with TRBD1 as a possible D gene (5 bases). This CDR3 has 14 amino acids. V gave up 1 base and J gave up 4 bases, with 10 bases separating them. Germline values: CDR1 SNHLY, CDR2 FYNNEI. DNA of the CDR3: TGTGCCAGCAGTGAAGAGGGGTTCCCCTATGGCTACACCTTC. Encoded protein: CASSEEGFPYGYTF.

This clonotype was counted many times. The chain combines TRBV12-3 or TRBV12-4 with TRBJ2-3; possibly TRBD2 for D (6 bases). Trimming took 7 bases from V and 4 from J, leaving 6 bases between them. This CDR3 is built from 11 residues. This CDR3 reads CASKRADTQYF. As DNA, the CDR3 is TGTGCCAGCAAGCGGGCAGATACGCAGTATTTT.

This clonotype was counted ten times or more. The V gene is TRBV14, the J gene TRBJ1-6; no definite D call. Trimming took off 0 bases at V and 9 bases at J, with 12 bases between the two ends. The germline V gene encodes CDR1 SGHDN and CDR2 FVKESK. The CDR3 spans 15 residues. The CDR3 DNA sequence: TGTGCCAGCAGCCAAGATGGTTTGAGAATTTCACCCCTCCACTTT. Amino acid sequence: CASSQDGLRISPLHF.

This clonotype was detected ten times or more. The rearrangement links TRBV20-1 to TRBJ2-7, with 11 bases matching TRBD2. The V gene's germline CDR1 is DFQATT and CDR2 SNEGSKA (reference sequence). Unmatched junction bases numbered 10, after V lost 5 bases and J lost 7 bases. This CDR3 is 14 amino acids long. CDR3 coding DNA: TGCAGTGCTCTCCAGACTAGCGGGATTAAGGAGCAGTACTTC. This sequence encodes CSALQTSGIKEQYF.

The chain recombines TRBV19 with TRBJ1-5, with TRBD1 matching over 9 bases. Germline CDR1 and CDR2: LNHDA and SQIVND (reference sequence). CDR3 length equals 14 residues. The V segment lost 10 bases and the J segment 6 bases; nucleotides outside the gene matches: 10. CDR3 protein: CATGLTGGGQPQHF. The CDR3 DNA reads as TGTGCCACCGGTCTAACAGGGGGCGGTCAGCCCCAGCATTTT.

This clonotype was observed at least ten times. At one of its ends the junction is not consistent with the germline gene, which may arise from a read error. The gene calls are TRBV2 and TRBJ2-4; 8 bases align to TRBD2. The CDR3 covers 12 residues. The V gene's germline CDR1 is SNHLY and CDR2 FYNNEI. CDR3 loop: CASSALLAAHNF. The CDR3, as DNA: TGTGCCAGCAGTGCTTTACTAGCGGCCCACAACTTC.

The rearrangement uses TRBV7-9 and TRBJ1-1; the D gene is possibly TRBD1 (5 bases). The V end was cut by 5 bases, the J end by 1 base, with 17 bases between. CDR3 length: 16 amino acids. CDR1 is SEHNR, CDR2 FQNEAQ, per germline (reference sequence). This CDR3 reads CASSPDGRVENTEAFF. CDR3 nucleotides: TGTGCCAGCAGCCCCGACGGCAGGGTGGAGAACACTGAAGCTTTCTTT.

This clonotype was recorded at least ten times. Here the CDR3 DNA reads TGTGCCAGCAGCTTATTCGCGAACGACAGGGTATATTACAATGAGCAGTTCTTC. Residues: CASSLFANDRVYYNEQFF. The V call is TRBV11-2, the J call TRBJ2-1, with 7 bases that match TRBD1. The CDR3 loop spans 18 amino acids. The J segment lost 4 bases and the V segment lost 2 bases, leaving 14 bases of the junction unmatched. The germline V gene has CDR1 SGHAT and CDR2 FQNNGV. The full variable domain, its missing parts supplied by reference TRBV11-2 and TRBJ2-1, is EAGVAQSPRYKIIEKRQSVAFWCNPISGHATLYWYQQILGQGPKLLIQFQNNGVVDDSQLPKDRFSAERLKGVDSTLKIQPAKLEDSAVYLCASSLFANDRVYYNEQFFGPGTRLTVL.

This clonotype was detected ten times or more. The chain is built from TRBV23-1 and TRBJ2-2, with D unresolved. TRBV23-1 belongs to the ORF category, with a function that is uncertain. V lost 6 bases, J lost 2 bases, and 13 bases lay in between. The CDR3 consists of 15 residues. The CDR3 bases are TGCGCCAGCAGCGGTGGAGACACTAACACCGGGGAGCTGTTTTTT. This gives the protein CASSGGDTNTGELFF.

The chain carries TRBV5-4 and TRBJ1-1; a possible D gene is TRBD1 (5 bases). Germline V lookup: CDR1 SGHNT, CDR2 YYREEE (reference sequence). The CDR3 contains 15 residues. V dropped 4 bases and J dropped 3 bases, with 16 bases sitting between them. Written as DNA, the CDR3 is TGTGCCAGCAGCATTCCCGGGGCCAGGGACACTGAAGCTTTCTTT. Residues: CASSIPGARDTEAFF.

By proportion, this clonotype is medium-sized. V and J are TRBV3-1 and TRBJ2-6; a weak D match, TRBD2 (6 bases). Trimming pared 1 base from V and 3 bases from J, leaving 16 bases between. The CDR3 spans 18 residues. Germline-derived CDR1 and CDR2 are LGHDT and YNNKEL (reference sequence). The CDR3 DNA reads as TGTGCCAGCAGCCAAGGCCGGGGGATAGCTAGTGGGGCCAACGTCCTGACTTTC. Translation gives CASSQGRGIASGANVLTF.